A single TCR beta chain is shown here with its context. No antigen is known for it. Documented treatment: roughly 18 received Ad26.COV2.S at low or high dose, single or two shots; several received placebo; per-sample allocation not given. Collection of the samples took place on day 63 after the first injection of vaccine or placebo. The assay was immunoSEQ multiplex PCR, and TCRdb's table has in-frame clones only and misses some. Altogether about 440,000 clones are present, roughly 88% being singletons, with the ten largest covering roughly 3.9%. The CDR3 length is 12 residues. Between the trimmed V and J ends, which lost 10 bases and 0 bases, there was a span of 4 bases. The data belong to a study of Ad26.COV2.S vaccination and SARS-CoV-2 variants. Study results and limitations: Vaccine and placebo recipients had comparable breadth of non-spike TCRs. Among vaccine recipients, spike-specific TCR breadth exceeded that of placebo recipients.

The clonotype was recovered from a person aged 18 to 65 who received the Ad26.COV2.S COVID-19 vaccine or a placebo. This chain joins TRBV12-3 or TRBV12-4 and TRBJ2-6, with no clear D. Material: peripheral blood, obtained in a trial of Ad26.COV2.S vaccine versus placebo. The CDR3 region has the DNA TGTGCCACTTCCTCTGGGGCCAACGTCCTGACTTTC. It yields the protein CATSSGANVLTF.